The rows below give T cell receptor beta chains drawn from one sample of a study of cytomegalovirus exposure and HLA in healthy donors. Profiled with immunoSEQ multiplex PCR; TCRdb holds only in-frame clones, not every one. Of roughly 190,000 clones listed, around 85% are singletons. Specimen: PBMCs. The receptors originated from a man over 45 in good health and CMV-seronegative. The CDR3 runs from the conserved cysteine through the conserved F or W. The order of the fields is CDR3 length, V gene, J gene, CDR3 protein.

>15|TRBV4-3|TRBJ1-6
CASSLSQGWNSPLHF
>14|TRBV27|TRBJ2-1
CASSVTENYNEQFF
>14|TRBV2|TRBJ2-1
CASRGTAGGNEQFF
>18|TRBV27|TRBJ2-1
CASSLSLISRGSYNEQFF
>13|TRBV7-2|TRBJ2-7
CASSMTGNGEQYF
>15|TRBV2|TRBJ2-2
CAPKRDRASTGELFF
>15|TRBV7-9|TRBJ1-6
CASSLGETERSPLHF
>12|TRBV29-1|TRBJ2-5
CSVWGGAETQYF
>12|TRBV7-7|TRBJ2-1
CASSWGGGEQFF
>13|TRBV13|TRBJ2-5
CASSSRSQETQYF
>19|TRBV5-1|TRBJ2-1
CASSLAPSRSLRFANEQFF
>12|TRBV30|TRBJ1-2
CAWSENSYGYTF
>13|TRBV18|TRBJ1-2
CASSTDSTHGYTF
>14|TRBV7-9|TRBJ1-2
CASSSEVPDYGYTF
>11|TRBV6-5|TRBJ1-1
CASTRGTEAFF
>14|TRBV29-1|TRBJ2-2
CSVEARRICGELFF
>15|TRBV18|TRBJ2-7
CASSPSQGGTYEQYF
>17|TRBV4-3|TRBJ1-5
CASSQDRAGGSNQPQHF
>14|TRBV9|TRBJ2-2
CASSGTSGTGELFF
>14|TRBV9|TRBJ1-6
CASSVGGLNSPLHF
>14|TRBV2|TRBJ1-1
CASRGWQGTGGAFF
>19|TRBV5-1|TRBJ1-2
CASSAALPQGVTPFNGYTF
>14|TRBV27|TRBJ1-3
CASSLGGLGNTIYF
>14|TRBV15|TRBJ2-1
CATSRDLGVNEQFF
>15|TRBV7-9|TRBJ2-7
CASSQTGGKLGEQYF
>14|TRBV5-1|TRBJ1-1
CASSLPQMNTEAFF
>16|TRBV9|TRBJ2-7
CASSGGAGTGSYEQYF
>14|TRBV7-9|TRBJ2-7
CASSSPLAFEEQYF
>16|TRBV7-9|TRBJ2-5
CSSSSARAGGRETQYF
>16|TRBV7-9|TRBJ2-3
CASSQALAGGLDTQYF
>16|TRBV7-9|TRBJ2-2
CASSLEQGADTGELFF
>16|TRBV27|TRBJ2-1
CASTHWWSGGSYEQFF
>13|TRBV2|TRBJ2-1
CASRLTDYNEQFF
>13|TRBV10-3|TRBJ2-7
CAMGTRSSYEQYF
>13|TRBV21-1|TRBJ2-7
CATHHRKVYEQYF